These 10 T cell receptor beta chains originate from one sample sequenced in a study of T cell responses to AZD1222 COVID-19 vaccine. Some clones are missing from TCRdb's copy, which holds only in-frame ones; the method was immunoSEQ multiplex PCR. Of some 120,000 clones in the sample, 88% were seen once. The starting material was peripheral blood, obtained on day 0 of AZD1222 vaccination. The receptors were gathered from an adult in good health.

The chain links TRBV4-1 to TRBJ2-1, with 10 bases matching TRBD2. The germline CDR1 and CDR2 sequences are MGHRA and YSYEKL. J lost 6 bases, V lost 0 bases, and 14 bases had no gene match. This CDR3 is 19 amino acids long. The CDR3 DNA sequence: TGCGCCAGCAGCCAAGACCCGGTTCTAGGAGCGGGAGGGGGCAATGAGCAGTTCTTC. This codes for CASSQDPVLGAGGGNEQFF.

In this sample, this clone turned up once. J is TRBJ1-1 and V is TRBV5-6, with no clear D. Between the trimmed V and J ends, which lost 1 base and 4 bases, there was a span of 8 bases. CDR1 is SGHDT and CDR2 is YYEEEE in the germline V gene. CDR3 size: 13 residues. The CDR3 protein is CASSLYSVTEAFF. Written as DNA, the CDR3 is TGTGCCAGCAGCTTGTACTCGGTCACTGAAGCTTTCTTT.

The chain employs TRBV20-1 and TRBJ2-1; D remains ambiguous. The germline gives CDR1 DFQATT, CDR2 SNEGSKA (reference sequence). Trimming cost V 0 bases and J 6 bases, with 3 bases left between them. This CDR3 contains 11 residues. CDR3: CSARDFNEQFF. Written as DNA, the CDR3 is TGCAGTGCTAGAGATTTCAATGAGCAGTTCTTC.

This clone was observed once. V usage is TRBV18 and J usage is TRBJ1-1; TRBD1 matches 7 bases. J was trimmed by 0 bases and V by 1 base; bases with no gene match: 14. CDR1 and CDR2 (germline): KGHSH, LQKENI. This CDR3 contains 19 residues. CDR3 protein: CASSPLGKDRAPMNTEAFF. The CDR3 DNA is TGTGCCAGCTCACCACTTGGGAAAGACAGGGCCCCTATGAACACTGAAGCTTTCTTT.

This clone was counted between two and nine times. The rearrangement joins TRBV4-1 to TRBJ2-7; D possibly corresponds to TRBD1 (5 bases). V was clipped by 0 bases and J by 3 bases, with 15 bases between them. The CDR3 has 16 residues. Germline CDR1 reads MGHRA; CDR2 reads YSYEKL. The CDR3 sequence is CASSQEERQTVYEQYF. DNA for the CDR3: TGCGCCAGCAGCCAAGAGGAGAGACAGACTGTCTACGAGCAGTACTTC.

The rearrangement links TRBV4-2 to TRBJ2-5, with TRBD2 identical over 12 bases. The CDR3 runs 16 residues. Looked up from germline, CDR1 is LGHNA and CDR2 is YNFKEQ. V trimming: 4 bases; J trimming: 4 bases; junction bases outside the gene matches: 7. The CDR3 reads CASSPGLAGSLETQYF. As DNA, the CDR3 is TGTGCCAGCAGCCCCGGACTAGCGGGATCCTTAGAGACCCAGTACTTC.

The chain has TRBV19 and TRBJ1-1; TRBD1 is a possible D gene (5 bases). Germline CDR1 is LNHDA and CDR2 is SQIVND (reference sequence). Trimming pared 5 bases from V and 9 bases from J, leaving 16 bases between. CDR3 length equals 13 residues. CDR3: CASSGGVDPKAFF. The CDR3 nucleotides are TGTGCCAGTAGTGGGGGGGTGGACCCGAAAGCTTTCTTT.

The chain couples TRBV27 to TRBJ1-3, with D possibly matching TRBD1 (5 bases). Germline values: CDR1 MNHEY, CDR2 SMNVEV (reference sequence). V shed 6 bases and J shed 4 bases, with 16 bases lying between them. CDR3 length: 15 amino acids. In nucleotides, the CDR3 is TGTGCCAGCAGCTCGCAGGGAGTGATCGGAAACACCATATATTTT. Amino acid sequence: CASSSQGVIGNTIYF.

The chain carries TRBV11-2 and TRBJ1-1; TRBD1 might be the D (5 bases). The CDR3 runs 13 residues. V was cut by 2 bases and J by 4 bases, with 8 bases left in between. CDR1 is SGHAT, CDR2 FQNNGV, per germline. CDR3 nucleotide sequence: TGTGCCAGCAGCTTACGGACAAGCACTGAAGCTTTCTTT. This encodes CASSLRTSTEAFF.

V gene TRBV7-2 combines with J gene TRBJ1-1; D unclear. Looked up from germline, CDR1 is SGHTA and CDR2 is FQGNSA. V was clipped by 3 bases and J by 1 base, with 6 bases between them. This CDR3 contains 13 residues. The CDR3 spells CASSFGENTEAFF. The CDR3 DNA reads as TGTGCCAGCAGCTTCGGTGAGAACACTGAAGCTTTCTTT.